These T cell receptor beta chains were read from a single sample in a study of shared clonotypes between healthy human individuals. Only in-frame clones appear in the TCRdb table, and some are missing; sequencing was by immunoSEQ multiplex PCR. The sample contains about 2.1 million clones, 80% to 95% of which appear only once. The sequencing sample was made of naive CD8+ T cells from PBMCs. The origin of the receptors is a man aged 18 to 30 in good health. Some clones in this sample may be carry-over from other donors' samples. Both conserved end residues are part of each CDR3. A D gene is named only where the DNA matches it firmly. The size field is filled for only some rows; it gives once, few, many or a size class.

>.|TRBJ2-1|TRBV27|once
CASSRNTYSYNEQFF
TGTGCCAGCAGCCGCAACACCTATTCCTACAATGAGCAGTTCTTC
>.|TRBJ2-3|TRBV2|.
CASSGDSTDTQYF
TGTGCCAGCAGTGGCGACTCCACAGATACGCAGTATTTT
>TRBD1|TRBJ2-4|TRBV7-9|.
CASTPIQGALRNIQYF
TGTGCCAGCACCCCCATCCAGGGGGCGCTACGGAACATTCAGTACTTC
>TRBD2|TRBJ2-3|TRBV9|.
CASGGGRGRDTQYF
TGTGCCAGCGGGGGCGGGAGGGGTAGAGATACGCAGTATTTT
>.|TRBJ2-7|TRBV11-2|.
CASSLGVGSYEQYF
TGTGCCAGCAGCTTAGGGGTTGGCTCCTACGAGCAGTACTTC
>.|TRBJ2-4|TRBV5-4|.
CASSPDEGLAKNIQYF
TGTGCCAGCAGCCCCGACGAAGGGTTAGCCAAAAACATTCAGTACTTC
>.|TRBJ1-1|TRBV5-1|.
CASSLAGTVNTEAFF
TGCGCCAGCAGCTTGGCTGGGACGGTGAACACTGAAGCTTTCTTT
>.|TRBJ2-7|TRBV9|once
CASSVEEGIHEQYF
TGTGCCAGCAGCGTAGAGGAGGGCATACACGAGCAGTACTTC
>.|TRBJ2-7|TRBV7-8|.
CASSLGISSYEQYF
TGTGCCAGCAGCTTAGGGATAAGCTCCTACGAGCAGTACTTC
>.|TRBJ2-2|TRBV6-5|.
CASPNTGNTGELFF
TGTGCCAGCCCGAACACTGGGAACACCGGGGAGCTGTTTTTT
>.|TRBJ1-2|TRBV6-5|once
CASSDWTGNYGYTF
TGTGCCAGCAGTGACTGGACCGGAAACTATGGCTACACCTTC
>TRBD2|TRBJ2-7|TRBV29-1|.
CSVLRETYEQYF
TGCAGCGTTCTGCGGGAGACCTACGAGCAGTACTTC
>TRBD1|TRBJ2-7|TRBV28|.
CASRGPGTGAYEQYF
TGTGCCAGCAGAGGACCCGGGACAGGAGCCTACGAGCAGTACTTC
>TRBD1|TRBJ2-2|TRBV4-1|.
CASSPRPGQGTNTGELFF
TGCGCCAGCAGCCCGCGCCCGGGACAGGGAACGAACACCGGGGAGCTGTTTTTT
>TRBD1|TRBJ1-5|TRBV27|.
CASSFGTGPVGNQPQHF
TGTGCCAGCAGTTTCGGGACAGGGCCGGTCGGCAATCAGCCCCAGCATTTT
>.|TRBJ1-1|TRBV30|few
CAWSVWQNTEAFF
TGTGCCTGGAGTGTATGGCAGAACACTGAAGCTTTCTTT
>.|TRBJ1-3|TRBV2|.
CASSDGLLGNTIYF
TGTGCCAGCAGTGATGGGTTACTGGGAAACACCATATATTTT
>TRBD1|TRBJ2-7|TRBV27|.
CASLTGENYEQYF
TGTGCCAGCCTAACAGGGGAGAATTACGAGCAGTACTTC
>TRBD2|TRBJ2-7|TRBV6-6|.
CASNAGTRAYEQYF
TGTGCCAGCAACGCCGGGACTAGGGCCTACGAGCAGTACTTC
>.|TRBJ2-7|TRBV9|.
CASSVDLLAEQYF
TGTGCCAGCAGCGTAGACCTCTTGGCCGAGCAGTACTTC
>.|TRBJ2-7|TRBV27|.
CASSTQGRYEQYF
TGTGCCAGCAGTACGCAGGGCAGGTACGAGCAGTACTTC
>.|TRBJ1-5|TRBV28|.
CASSLLTGADQPQHF
TGTGCCAGCAGTTTACTCACAGGTGCGGATCAGCCCCAGCATTTT
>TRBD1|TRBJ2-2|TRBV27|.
CASSSIGGNTGELFF
TGTGCCAGCAGTTCCATAGGGGGCAACACCGGGGAGCTGTTTTTT
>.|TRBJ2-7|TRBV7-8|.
CASSLSGSYEQYF
TGTGCCAGCAGCTTATCAGGATCCTACGAGCAGTACTTC
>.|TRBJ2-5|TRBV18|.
CASSPPVGETQYF
TGTGCCAGCTCACCACCGGTGGGAGAGACCCAGTACTTC
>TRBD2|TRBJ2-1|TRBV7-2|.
CASSRGTSAHNEQFF
TGTGCCAGCAGCCGGGGGACTAGCGCACACAATGAGCAGTTCTTC
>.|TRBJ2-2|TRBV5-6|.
CASSFRPNTGELFF
TGTGCCAGCAGCTTCCGGCCAAACACCGGGGAGCTGTTTTTT
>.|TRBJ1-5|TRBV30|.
CAWSVGQDSQPQHF
TGTGCCTGGAGTGTAGGGCAGGATAGTCAGCCCCAGCATTTT